These 15 T cell receptor beta chains came from one sample sequenced in a study of tumor and adjacent non-tumor tissue in lung cancer (dated 2018 in TCRdb). Bulk unsorted tissue served as the source for RNA extraction, and RNA quality was assessed using a NanoDrop ND-1000 and an Agilent 2100. The normal lung samples consisted of distant non-tumor tissue collected more than 3 cm from the tumor edge. The method was multiplex PCR. Instrument used: Illumina HiSeq 2500. TCRbeta libraries were constructed through three rounds of nested PCR with primers (Table S4) according to protocols adapted from ARM-PCR. TCRdb reran the public reads through fastp at Q25 and MiXCR, keeping productive beta chains. Rows matching on CDR3 protein sequence are summarized as one entry with the most common DNA and genes. Across this sample there are tens of thousands of distinct CDR3 sequences, with about 56% seen only once. The ten top clones hold about 30% of the sample.

The source material was distant non-tumor lung tissue. Receptors were obtained from a man aged 65 to 79 with non-small cell lung cancer.

Concerning this clonotype itself: Possible read error: a much larger clone is one base away. The DNA of the CDR3 is TGTGCCAGCAGTGAGTGGTCGAGGACTAGCACAGATACGCAGTATTTT. This sequence encodes CASSEWSRTSTDTQYF. This chain uses TRBV2 with TRBJ2-3; possibly TRBD2 for D (5 bases). V dropped 3 bases and J dropped 0 bases, with 13 bases sitting between them. The CDR3 totals 16 residues. Germline CDR1 and CDR2: SNHLY and FYNNEI. Combining the CDR3 with reference TRBV2 and TRBJ2-3 gives the whole variable domain EPEVTQTPSHQVTQMGQEVILRCVPISNHLYFYWYRQILGQKVEFLVSFYNNEISEKSEIFDDQFSVERPDGSNFTLKIRSTKLEDSAMYFCASSEWSRTSTDTQYFGPGTRLTVL.

To note about this clonotype: A read error may be the cause here, since a much bigger clone is one base away. The rearrangement links TRBV6-6 to TRBJ2-5; maybe TRBD2 (6 bases). Germline V gene sequence: CDR1 MNHNY, CDR2 SVGAGI (reference sequence). V was trimmed by 4 bases and J by 8 bases, leaving 20 bases between them. The CDR3 runs to 15 residues. In DNA form, the CDR3 reads TGTGCCAGCAGTTCTCCGGGACTGGAGGTTAAAACCCAGTACTTC. Its translation is CASSSPGLEVKTQYF.

Note on this clonotype: This CDR3 fails to terminate in the conserved phenylalanine or tryptophan, so it likely reflects a read error. The chain carries TRBV11-2 and TRBJ1-1, with a possible D match to TRBD1 (6 bases). The length of the CDR3 is 14 residues. Germline assignment: CDR1 SGHAT and CDR2 FQNNGV. CDR3 loop: CASSKAQGGTEAFV. In nucleotides, the CDR3 is TGCGCCAGCAGCAAGGCCCAAGGGGGGACTGAAGCTTTCGTT.

The chain uses TRBV11-2 and TRBJ2-2; maybe TRBD2 (6 bases). Germline values: CDR1 SGHAT, CDR2 FQNNGV. This CDR3 contains 16 residues. Trimming took 5 bases from V and 1 from J, leaving 14 bases between them. The CDR3 loop is CASSQSGGVNTGELFF. In nucleotides, the CDR3 is TGTGCCAGCAGCCAAAGCGGCGGGGTGAACACCGGGGAGCTGTTTTTT.

This clonotype was observed at least ten times. The V and J genes are TRBV4-1 and TRBJ2-5, with D unresolved. Germline V CDR1 and CDR2: MGHRA, YSYEKL. The CDR3 totals 15 residues. V was trimmed by 1 base and J by 4 bases, leaving 13 bases between them. The chain's CDR3 is CASSQVFQARETQYF. Written as DNA, the CDR3 is TGCGCCAGCAGCCAAGTCTTCCAGGCGCGAGAGACCCAGTACTTC.

Note on this clonotype: One end of the junction is discordant with germline, which a read error may explain. The chain carries TRBV5-4 and TRBJ2-1, with 7 bases fitting TRBD2. Germline loops: CDR1 SGHNT, CDR2 YYREEE (reference sequence). CDR3 size: 16 residues. The CDR3 sequence: CASIRTSGSPNNEQFF. CDR3 bases: TGCGCCAGCATCCGGACTAGTGGGAGCCCCAACAATGAGCAGTTCTTC.

The V and J genes are TRBV12-3 or TRBV12-4 and TRBJ2-6; 9 bases map to TRBD1. The length of the CDR3 is 16 residues. V was pared by 4 bases and J by 2 bases, with 3 bases of the junction left unmatched. The CDR3 sequence is CASSWGQGAGANVLTF. CDR3 sequence (DNA): TGTGCCAGCAGTTGGGGACAGGGAGCTGGGGCCAACGTCCTGACTTTC.

Concerning this clonotype: This could be a read error, since a much larger clone is one nucleotide away. J is TRBJ2-3 and V is TRBV7-8; 8 positions match TRBD2. CDR1 is SGHVS, CDR2 FQNEAQ, per germline. This CDR3 comprises 15 residues. CDR3 bases: TGTGCCAGCAACTTAGCGGGGAGGAGCACAGATACGCAGTATTTT. The encoded protein is CASNLAGRSTDTQYF.

A remark on this clonotype: This may be a read error: a much more frequent sequence differs by one nucleotide. This sequence joins TRBV5-1 and TRBJ2-5; 9 positions match TRBD2. The germline gives CDR1 SGHRS, CDR2 YFSETQ. Trimming at V came to 0 bases and at J to 5 bases, leaving 5 bases not matched to a gene. CDR3 length: 15 residues. CDR3 loop: CASSLEGGRAETQYF. CDR3 in DNA: TGCGCCAGCAGCTTGGAAGGCGGGAGGGCCGAGACCCAGTACTTC. Supplemented by reference TRBV5-1 and TRBJ2-5, the full variable domain reads KAGVTQTPRYLIKTRGQQVTLSCSPISGHRSVSWYQQTPGQGLQFLFEYFSETQRNKGNFPGRFSGRQFSNSRSEMNVSTLELGDSALYLCASSLEGGRAETQYFGPGTRLLVL.

There are many counts of this clonotype. The V and J genes are TRBV6-4 and TRBJ2-3, with D perhaps being TRBD1 or TRBD2 (5 bases each). CDR3 size: 15 residues. Germline CDR1 and CDR2: MRHNA and SNTAGT. V dropped 4 bases and J dropped 0 bases, with 11 bases sitting between them. This CDR3 reads CASSVGTVSTDTQYF. For the CDR3, the DNA is TGTGCCAGCAGTGTTGGGACGGTTAGCACAGATACGCAGTATTTT.

Concerning this clonotype itself: One end of the junction is discordant with germline, which a read error may explain. The chain is built from TRBV15 and TRBJ2-1; 9 bases map to TRBD2. From germline, CDR1 is LNHNV and CDR2 YYDKDF (reference sequence). The length of the CDR3 is 15 residues. The CDR3 region has the DNA TGTGCCACTAGCAGAGCGCTAGCGGGACACAATGAGCAGTTCTTC. It yields the protein CATSRALAGHNEQFF.

A remark on this clonotype: An end of the junction does not agree with germline; a read error may underlie this. This chain joins TRBV12-3 or TRBV12-4 and TRBJ2-7; no clear D gene. The CDR3 sequence is 12 residues long. CDR3 amino acids: CACSKTWIEQYF. The CDR3 nucleotides read TGTGCCTGCAGTAAAACATGGATCGAGCAGTACTTC.

V gene TRBV5-1 combines with J gene TRBJ1-6; tentatively, D is TRBD1 (6 bases). The CDR3 covers 15 residues. V shed 3 bases and J shed 4 bases, with 11 bases lying between them. Germline CDR1 reads SGHRS; CDR2 reads YFSETQ. This chain's CDR3 is CASSSGTPYNSPLHF. The CDR3 coding sequence is TGCGCCAGCAGCTCCGGGACACCTTATAATTCACCCCTCCACTTT.

This sequence joins TRBV11-3 and TRBJ1-1; tentative D call: TRBD1 (6 bases). Germline CDR1 reads SGHNT; CDR2 reads YENEEA. The CDR3 consists of 16 residues. The ends were cut back, 5 bases at V and 0 bases at J, with 16 bases in the middle. CDR3 loop: CASSHNGTNVNTEAFF. CDR3 nucleotides: TGTGCCAGCAGCCACAACGGGACAAATGTGAACACTGAAGCTTTCTTT.

In regard to this clonotype: The final CDR3 position lacks the conserved phenylalanine or tryptophan, pointing to a likely read error. The chain employs TRBV29-1 and TRBJ2-2, with D perhaps matching TRBD2 (5 bases). Germline assignment: CDR1 SQVTM and CDR2 ANQGSEA. The CDR3 sequence is 14 residues long. The CDR3 bases are TGCAGCGTTGCGGCGGGTATGAACGCCGGGGAGCTGTTTTTA. Its translation is CSVAAGMNAGELFL.